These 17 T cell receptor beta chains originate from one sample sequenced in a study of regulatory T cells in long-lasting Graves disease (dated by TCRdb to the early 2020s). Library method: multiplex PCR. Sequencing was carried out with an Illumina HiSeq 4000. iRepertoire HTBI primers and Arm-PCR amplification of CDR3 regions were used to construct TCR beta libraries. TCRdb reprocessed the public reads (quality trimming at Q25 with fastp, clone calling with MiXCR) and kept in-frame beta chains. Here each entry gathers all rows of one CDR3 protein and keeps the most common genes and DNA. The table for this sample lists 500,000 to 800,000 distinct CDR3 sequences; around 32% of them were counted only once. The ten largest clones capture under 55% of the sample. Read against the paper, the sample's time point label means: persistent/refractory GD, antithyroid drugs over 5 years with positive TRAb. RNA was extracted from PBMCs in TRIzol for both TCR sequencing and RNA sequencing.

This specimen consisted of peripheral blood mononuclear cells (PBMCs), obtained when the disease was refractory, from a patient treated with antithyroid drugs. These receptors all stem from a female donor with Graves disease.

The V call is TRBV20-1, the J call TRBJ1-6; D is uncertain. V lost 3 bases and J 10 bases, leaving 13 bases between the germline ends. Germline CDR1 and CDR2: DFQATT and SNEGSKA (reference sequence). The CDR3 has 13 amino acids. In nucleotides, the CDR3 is TGCAGTGCTAGCGACACCGGCGGCTCACCCCTCCACTTT. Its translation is CSASDTGGSPLHF.

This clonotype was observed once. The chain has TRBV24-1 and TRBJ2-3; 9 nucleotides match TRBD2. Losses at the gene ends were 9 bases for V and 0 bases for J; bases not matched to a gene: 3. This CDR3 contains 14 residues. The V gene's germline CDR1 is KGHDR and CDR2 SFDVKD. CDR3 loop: CATAAGGSTDTQYF. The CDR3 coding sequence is TGTGCCACCGCAGCGGGAGGCAGCACAGATACGCAGTATTTT.

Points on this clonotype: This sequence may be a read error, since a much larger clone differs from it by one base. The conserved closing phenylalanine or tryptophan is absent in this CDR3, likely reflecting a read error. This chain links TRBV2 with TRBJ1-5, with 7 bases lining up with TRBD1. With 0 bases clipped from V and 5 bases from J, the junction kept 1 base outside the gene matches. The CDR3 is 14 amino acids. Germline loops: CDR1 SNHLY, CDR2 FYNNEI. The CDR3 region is CASSEATGYQPQHY. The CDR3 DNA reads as TGTGCCAGCAGTGAAGCGACAGGGTATCAGCCCCAGCATTAT.

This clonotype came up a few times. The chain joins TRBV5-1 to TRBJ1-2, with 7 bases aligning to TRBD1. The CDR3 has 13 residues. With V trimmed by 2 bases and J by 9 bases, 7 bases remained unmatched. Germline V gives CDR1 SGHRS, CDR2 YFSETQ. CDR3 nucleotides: TGCGCCAGCAGCTTCAACAGGGGATTGAGCTACACCTTC. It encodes CASSFNRGLSYTF. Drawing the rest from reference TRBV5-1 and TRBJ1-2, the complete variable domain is KAGVTQTPRYLIKTRGQQVTLSCSPISGHRSVSWYQQTPGQGLQFLFEYFSETQRNKGNFPGRFSGRQFSNSRSEMNVSTLELGDSALYLCASSFNRGLSYTFGSGTRLTVV.

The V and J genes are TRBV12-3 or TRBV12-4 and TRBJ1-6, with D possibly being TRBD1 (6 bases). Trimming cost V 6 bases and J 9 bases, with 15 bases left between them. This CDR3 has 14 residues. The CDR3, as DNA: TGTGCCAGCAGCTCCAGGGGCTTTGGTTCACCCCTCCACTTT. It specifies CASSSRGFGSPLHF.

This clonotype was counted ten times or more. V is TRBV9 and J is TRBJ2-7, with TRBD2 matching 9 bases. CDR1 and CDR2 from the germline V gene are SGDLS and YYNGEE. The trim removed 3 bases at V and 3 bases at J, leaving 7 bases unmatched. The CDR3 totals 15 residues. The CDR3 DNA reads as TGTGCCAGCAGCGGAGAGGCTAGCGGGGACTACGAGCAGTACTTC. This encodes CASSGEASGDYEQYF.

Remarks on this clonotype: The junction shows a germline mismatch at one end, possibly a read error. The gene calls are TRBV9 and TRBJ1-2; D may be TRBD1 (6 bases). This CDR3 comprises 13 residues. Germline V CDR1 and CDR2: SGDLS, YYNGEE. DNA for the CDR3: TGTGCCAGCAGCGTAGATGGAGGGGGGGCGCGGGCCTTC. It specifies CASSVDGGGARAF.

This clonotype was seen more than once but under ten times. CDR3 sequence reads: CASSQAPYHDTGELFF. The CDR3 DNA is TGTGCCAGCAGCCAAGCCCCATATCACGACACCGGGGAGCTGTTTTTT. V usage is TRBV3-1 and J usage is TRBJ2-2; D is undetermined. The CDR3 consists of 16 residues. Germline assignment: CDR1 LGHDT and CDR2 YNNKEL (reference sequence). V was trimmed by 1 base and J by 3 bases, leaving 12 bases between them.

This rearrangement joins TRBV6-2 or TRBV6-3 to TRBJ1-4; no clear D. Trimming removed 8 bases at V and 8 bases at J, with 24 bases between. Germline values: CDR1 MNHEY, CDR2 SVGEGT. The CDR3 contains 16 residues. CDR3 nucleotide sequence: TGTGCCAGCTCTACCTCCCGAACTCCCCTGGGCGAAAAACTGTTTTTT. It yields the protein CASSTSRTPLGEKLFF.

The DNA of the CDR3 is TGTGCCAGCAGTTACGGGACAGGGGATGCCTACGAGCAGTACTTC. This encodes CASSYGTGDAYEQYF. The chain links TRBV6-9 to TRBJ2-7; 10 nucleotides match TRBD1. The CDR3 is 15 amino acids. Germline V gene sequence: CDR1 MNHGY, CDR2 SVAAGI. V gave up 3 bases and J gave up 2 bases; unmatched junction bases: 4.

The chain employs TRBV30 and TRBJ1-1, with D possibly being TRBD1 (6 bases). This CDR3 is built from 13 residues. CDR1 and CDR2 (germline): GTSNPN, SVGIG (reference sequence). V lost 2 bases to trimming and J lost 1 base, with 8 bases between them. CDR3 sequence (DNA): TGTGCCTGGAGTAAGGGACAGAACACTGAAGCTTTCTTT. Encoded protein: CAWSKGQNTEAFF.

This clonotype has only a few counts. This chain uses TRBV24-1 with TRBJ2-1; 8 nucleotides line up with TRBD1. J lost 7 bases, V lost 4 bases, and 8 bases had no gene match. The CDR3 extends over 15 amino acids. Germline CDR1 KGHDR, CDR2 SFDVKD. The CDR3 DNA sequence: TGTGCCACCAGTGACCCTCGGACAGGGCCAAATGAGCAGTTCTTC. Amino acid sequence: CATSDPRTGPNEQFF.

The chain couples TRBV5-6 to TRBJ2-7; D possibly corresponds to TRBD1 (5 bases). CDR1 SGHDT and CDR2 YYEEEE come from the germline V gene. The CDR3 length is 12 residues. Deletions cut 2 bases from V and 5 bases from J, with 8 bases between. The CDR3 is CASSLGRDEQYF. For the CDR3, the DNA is TGTGCCAGCAGCTTAGGCAGGGACGAGCAGTACTTC.

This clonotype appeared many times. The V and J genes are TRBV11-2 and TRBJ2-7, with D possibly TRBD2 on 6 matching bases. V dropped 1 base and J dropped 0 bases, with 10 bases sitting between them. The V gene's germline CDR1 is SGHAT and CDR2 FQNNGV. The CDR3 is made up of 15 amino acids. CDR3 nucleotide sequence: TGTGCCAGCAGCTTAGTTTCGACTAGCTCCTACGAGCAGTACTTC. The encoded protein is CASSLVSTSSYEQYF.

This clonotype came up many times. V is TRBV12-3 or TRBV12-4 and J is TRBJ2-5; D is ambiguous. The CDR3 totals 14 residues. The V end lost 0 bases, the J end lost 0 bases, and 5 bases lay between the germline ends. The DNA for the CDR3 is TGTGCCAGCAGTTTAGCCAAGTACCAAGAGACCCAGTACTTC. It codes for CASSLAKYQETQYF.

CDR3 protein: CASMIGVGGWLSTDTQYF. In nucleotides, the CDR3 is TGTGCCAGCATGATAGGCGTGGGAGGGTGGTTGAGCACAGATACGCAGTATTTT. The chain combines TRBV6-1 with TRBJ2-3; the match to TRBD2 covers 7 bases. This CDR3 has 18 residues. Germline values: CDR1 MNHNS, CDR2 SASEGT. The J segment lost 0 bases and the V segment lost 7 bases, leaving 16 bases of the junction unmatched.

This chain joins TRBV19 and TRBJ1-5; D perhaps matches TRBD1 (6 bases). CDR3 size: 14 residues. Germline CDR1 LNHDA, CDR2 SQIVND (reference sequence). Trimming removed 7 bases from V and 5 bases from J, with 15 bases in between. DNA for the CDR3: TGTGCCAGTACCAACGGGGGCCCCTATCAGCCCCAGCATTTT. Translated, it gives CASTNGGPYQPQHF.